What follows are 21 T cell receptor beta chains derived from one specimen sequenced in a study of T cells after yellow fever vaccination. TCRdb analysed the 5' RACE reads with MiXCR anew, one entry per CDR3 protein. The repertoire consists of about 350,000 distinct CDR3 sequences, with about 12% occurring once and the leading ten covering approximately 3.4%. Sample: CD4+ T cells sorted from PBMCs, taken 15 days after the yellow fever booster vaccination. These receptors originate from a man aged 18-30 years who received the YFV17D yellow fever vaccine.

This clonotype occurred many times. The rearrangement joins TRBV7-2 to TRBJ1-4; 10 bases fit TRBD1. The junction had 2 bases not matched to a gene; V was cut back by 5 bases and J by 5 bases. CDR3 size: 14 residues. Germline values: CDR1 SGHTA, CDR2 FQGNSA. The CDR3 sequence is CASSPDRGNEKLFF. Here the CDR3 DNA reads TGTGCCAGCAGCCCGGACAGGGGGAATGAAAAACTGTTTTTT.

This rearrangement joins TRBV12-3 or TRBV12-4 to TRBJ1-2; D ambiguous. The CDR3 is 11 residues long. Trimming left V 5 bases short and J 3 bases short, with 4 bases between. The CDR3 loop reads CASSEYYGYTF. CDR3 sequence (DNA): TGTGCCAGCAGTGAATACTATGGCTACACCTTC.

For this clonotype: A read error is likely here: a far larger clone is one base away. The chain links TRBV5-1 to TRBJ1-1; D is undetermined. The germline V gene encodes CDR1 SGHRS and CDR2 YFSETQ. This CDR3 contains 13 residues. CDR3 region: CASGFTGNTEAFF. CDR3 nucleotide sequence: TGCGCCAGCGGCTTTACTGGAAACACTGAAGCTTTCTTT.

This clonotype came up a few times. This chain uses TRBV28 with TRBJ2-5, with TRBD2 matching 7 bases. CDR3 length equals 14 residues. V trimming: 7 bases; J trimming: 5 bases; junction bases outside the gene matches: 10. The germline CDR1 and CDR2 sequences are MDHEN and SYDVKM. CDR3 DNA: TGTGCCAGCACTGGGCGAGCGGGATGGGAGACCCAGTACTTC. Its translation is CASTGRAGWETQYF.

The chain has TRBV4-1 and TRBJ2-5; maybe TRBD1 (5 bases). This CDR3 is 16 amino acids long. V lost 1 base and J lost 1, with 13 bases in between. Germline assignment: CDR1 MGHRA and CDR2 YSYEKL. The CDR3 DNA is TGCGCCAGCAGCCAAGGTCGTGGACACCCCCAAGAGACCCAGTACTTC. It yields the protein CASSQGRGHPQETQYF.

CDR3 sequence: CIGLGLGDTQYF. DNA for the CDR3: TGCATAGGACTAGGGTTGGGAGATACGCAGTATTTT. The chain combines TRBV20-1 with TRBJ2-3; 7 nucleotides line up with TRBD2. Germline loops: CDR1 DFQATT, CDR2 SNEGSKA (reference sequence). This CDR3 region has 12 residues.

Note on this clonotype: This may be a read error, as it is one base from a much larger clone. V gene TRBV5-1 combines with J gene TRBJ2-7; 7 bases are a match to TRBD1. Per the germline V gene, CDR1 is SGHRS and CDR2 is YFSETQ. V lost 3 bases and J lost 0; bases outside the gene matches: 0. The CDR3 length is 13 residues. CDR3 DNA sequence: TGCGCCAGCAGCTGGGACAGCTCCTACGAGCAGTACTTC. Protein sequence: CASSWDSSYEQYF.

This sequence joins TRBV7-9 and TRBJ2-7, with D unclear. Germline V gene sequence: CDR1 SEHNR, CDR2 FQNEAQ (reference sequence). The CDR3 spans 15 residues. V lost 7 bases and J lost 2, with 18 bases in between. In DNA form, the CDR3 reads TGTGCCAGCACCACATCTCATGGACGGGCCTACGAGCAGTACTTC. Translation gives CASTTSHGRAYEQYF.

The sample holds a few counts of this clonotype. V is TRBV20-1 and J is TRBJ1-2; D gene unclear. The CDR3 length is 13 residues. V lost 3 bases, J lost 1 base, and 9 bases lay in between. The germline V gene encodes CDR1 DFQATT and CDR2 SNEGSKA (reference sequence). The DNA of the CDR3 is TGCAGTGCTAGCATTATTCTTAACTATGGCTACACCTTC. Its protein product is CSASIILNYGYTF.

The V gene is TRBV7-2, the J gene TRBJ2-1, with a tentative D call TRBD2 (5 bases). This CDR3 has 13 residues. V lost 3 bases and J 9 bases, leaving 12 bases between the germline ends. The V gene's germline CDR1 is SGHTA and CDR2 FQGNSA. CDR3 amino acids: CASSFTRDGEQFF. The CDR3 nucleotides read TGTGCCAGCAGCTTCACTAGGGATGGTGAGCAGTTCTTC.

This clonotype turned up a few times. The CDR3 spells CASKGRALREQYV. In DNA form, the CDR3 reads TGTGCCAGCAAGGGCAGGGCTCTGCGCGAGCAGTACGTC. This sequence joins TRBV6-2 or TRBV6-3 and TRBJ2-7; TRBD1 is a possible D gene (5 bases). Germline V gene lookup returns CDR1 MNHEY and CDR2 SVGEGT. The CDR3 is 13 residues long. V lost 7 bases and J lost 6, with 16 bases in between.

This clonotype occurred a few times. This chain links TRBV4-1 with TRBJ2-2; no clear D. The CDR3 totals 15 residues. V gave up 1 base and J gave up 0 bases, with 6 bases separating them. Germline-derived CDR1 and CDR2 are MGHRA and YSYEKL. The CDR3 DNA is TGCGCCAGCAGCCAAGGGGCAACGAACACCGGGGAGCTGTTTTTT. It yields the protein CASSQGATNTGELFF.

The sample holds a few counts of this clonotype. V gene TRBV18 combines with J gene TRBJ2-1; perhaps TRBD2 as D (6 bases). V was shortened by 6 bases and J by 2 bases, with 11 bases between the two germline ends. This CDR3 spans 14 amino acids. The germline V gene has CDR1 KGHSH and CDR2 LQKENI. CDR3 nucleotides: TGTGCCAGCTCCGTGGGGGGTGCCTACAATGAGCAGTTCTTC. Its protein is CASSVGGAYNEQFF.

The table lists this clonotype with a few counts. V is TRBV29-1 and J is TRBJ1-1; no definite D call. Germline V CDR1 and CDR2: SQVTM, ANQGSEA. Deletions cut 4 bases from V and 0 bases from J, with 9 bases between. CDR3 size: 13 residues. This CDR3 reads CSVVWLMNTEAFF. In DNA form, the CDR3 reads TGCAGCGTTGTGTGGCTGATGAACACTGAAGCTTTCTTT.

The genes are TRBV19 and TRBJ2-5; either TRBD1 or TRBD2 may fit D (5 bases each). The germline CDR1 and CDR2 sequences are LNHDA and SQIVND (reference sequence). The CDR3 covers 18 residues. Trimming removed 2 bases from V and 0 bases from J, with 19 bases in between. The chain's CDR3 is CASSIRAGLGVYQETQYF. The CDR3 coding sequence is TGTGCCAGTAGTATACGGGCTGGGTTGGGGGTCTACCAAGAGACCCAGTACTTC. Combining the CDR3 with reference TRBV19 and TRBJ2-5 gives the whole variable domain DGGITQSPKYLFRKEGQNVTLSCEQNLNHDAMYWYRQDPGQGLRLIYYSQIVNDFQKGDIAEGYSVSREKKESFPLTVTSAQKNPTAFYLCASSIRAGLGVYQETQYFGPGTRLLVL.

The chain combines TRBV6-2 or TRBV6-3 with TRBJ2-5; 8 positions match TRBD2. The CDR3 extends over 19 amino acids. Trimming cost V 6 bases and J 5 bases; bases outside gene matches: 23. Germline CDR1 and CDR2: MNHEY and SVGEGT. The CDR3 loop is CASRTSVGLAGYGVETQYF. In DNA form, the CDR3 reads TGTGCCAGCAGAACCTCAGTGGGCCTAGCGGGTTATGGGGTGGAGACCCAGTACTTC.

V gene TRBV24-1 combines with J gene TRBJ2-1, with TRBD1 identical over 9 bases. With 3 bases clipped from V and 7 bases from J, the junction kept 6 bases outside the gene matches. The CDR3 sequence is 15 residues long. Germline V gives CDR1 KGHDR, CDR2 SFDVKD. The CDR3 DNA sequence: TGTGCCACCAGTGATCCGGGACAGGGTGAGAATGAGCAGTTCTTC. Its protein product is CATSDPGQGENEQFF.

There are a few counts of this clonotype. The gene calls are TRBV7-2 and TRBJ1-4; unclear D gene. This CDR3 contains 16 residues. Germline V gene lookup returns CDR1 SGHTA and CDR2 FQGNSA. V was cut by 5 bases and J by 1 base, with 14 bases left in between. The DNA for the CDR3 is TGTGCCAGCAGCCCCCAAGGAGGGCAAACTAATGAAAAACTGTTTTTT. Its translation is CASSPQGGQTNEKLFF.

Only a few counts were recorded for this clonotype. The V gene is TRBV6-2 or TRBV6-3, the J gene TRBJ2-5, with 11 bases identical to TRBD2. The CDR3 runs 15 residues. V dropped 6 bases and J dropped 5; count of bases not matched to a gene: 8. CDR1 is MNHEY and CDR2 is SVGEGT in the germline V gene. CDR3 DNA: TGTGCCAGCAGACCCTGGGCTAGCGGGGGGGAGACCCAGTACTTC. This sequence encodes CASRPWASGGETQYF.

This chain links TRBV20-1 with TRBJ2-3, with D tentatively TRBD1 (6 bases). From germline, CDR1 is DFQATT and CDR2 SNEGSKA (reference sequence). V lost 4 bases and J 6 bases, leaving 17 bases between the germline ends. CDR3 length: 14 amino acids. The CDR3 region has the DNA TGCAGTGCTAAACCGGGACAACGGGCTGATACGCAGTATTTT. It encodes CSAKPGQRADTQYF.

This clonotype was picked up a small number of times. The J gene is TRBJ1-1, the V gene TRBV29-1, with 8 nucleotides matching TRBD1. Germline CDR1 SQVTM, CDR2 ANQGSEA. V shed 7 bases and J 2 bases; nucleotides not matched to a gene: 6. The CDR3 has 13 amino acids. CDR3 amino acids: CSAHRGGNTEAFF. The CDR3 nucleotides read TGCAGCGCTCACAGGGGGGGCAACACTGAAGCTTTCTTT.